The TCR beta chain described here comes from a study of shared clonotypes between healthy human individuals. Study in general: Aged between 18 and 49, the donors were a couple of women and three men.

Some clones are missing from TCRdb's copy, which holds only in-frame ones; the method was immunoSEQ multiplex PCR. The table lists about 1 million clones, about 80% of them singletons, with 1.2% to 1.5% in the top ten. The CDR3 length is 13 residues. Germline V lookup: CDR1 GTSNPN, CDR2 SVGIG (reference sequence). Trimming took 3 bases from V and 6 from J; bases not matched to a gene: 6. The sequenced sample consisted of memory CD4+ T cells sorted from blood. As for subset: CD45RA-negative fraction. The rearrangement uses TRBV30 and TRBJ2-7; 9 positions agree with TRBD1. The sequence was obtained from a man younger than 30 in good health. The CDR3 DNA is TGTGCCTGGAGATTACAGGGGGCGATCGAGCAGTACTTC. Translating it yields CAWRLQGAIEQYF. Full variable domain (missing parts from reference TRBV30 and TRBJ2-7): SQTIHQWPATLVQPVGSPLSLECTVEGTSNPNLYWYRQAAGRGLQLLFYSVGIGQISSEVPQNLSASRPQDRQFILSSKKLLLSDSGFYLCAWRLQGAIEQYFGPGTRLTVT.